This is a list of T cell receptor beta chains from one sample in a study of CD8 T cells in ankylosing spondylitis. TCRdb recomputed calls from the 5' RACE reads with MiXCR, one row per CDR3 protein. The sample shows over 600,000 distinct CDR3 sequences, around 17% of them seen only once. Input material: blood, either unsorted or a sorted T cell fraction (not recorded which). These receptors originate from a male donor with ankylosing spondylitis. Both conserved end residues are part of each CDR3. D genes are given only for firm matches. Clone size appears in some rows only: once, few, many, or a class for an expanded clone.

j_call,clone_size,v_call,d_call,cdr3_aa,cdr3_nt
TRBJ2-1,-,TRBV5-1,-,CASSQPANEQFF,TGCGCCAGCAGCCAACCCGCCAATGAGCAGTTCTTC
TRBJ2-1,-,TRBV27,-,CASSNRRSLTLDEQFF,TGTGCCAGCAGTAACCGTCGGAGCCTCACCCTCGATGAGCAGTTCTTC
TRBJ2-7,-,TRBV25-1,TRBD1,CASSEGLGQDNYEQYF,TGTGCCAGCAGTGAAGGTTTGGGACAGGACAACTACGAGCAGTACTTC
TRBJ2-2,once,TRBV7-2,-,CASSPGRRSTGELFF,TGTGCCAGCAGCCCGGGGCGTAGGAGCACCGGGGAGCTGTTTTTT
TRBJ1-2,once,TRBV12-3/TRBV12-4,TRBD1,CASSTGQGGAYGYTF,TGTGCCAGCAGTACGGGACAGGGGGGAGCTTATGGCTACACCTTC
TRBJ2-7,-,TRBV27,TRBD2,CASSPKGLAGASYEQYF,TGTGCCAGCAGTCCGAAGGGGCTAGCGGGAGCCTCCTACGAGCAGTACTTC
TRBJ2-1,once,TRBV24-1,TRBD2,CATSDAKGLAAGNNEQFF,TGTGCCACCAGTGATGCTAAAGGACTAGCGGCTGGCAACAATGAGCAGTTCTTC
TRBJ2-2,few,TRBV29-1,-,CSVAWGARTGELFF,TGCAGCGTTGCATGGGGGGCCCGCACCGGGGAGCTGTTTTTT
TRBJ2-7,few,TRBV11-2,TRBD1,CASSPRITGQGKSYEQYF,TGTGCCAGCAGCCCCCGAATAACGGGACAGGGAAAGTCCTACGAGCAGTACTTC
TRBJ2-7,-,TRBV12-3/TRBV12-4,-,CASRVFGSYEQYF,TGTGCCAGCAGGGTCTTTGGTTCCTACGAGCAGTACTTC
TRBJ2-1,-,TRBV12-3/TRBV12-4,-,CASRAGIYNEQFF,TGTGCCAGCAGGGCAGGGATATACAATGAGCAGTTCTTC
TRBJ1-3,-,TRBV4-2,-,CASSQDPRQDLAGNTIYF,TGTGCCAGCAGCCAAGATCCCAGACAGGACCTCGCGGGAAACACCATATATTTT
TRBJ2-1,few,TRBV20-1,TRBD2,CSATGLSNSYNEQFF,TGCAGTGCTACGGGACTATCCAACTCCTACAATGAGCAGTTCTTC
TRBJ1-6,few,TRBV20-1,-,CSAVAGANSPLHF,TGCAGTGCTGTAGCGGGGGCTAATTCACCCCTCCACTTT
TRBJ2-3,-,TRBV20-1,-,CSAEGGEGTQYF,TGCAGTGCTGAGGGGGGAGAGGGTACGCAGTATTTT
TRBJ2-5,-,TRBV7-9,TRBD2,CASSSGLAPYQETQYF,TGTGCCAGCAGCTCCGGACTAGCTCCGTACCAAGAGACCCAGTACTTC
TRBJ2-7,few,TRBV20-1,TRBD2,CSASVSGGPEQYF,TGCAGTGCTAGCGTGAGCGGGGGCCCCGAGCAGTACTTC
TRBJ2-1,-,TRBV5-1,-,CASSLETLADSYNEQFF,TGCGCCAGCAGCTTGGAGACTTTGGCGGATTCCTACAATGAGCAGTTCTTC
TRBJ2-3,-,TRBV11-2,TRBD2,CASSFGLGKDTQYF,TGTGCCAGCAGCTTCGGACTAGGGAAAGATACGCAGTATTTT
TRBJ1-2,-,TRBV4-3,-,CASSQLLVPGSYGYTF,TGCGCCAGCAGCCAACTCCTCGTTCCAGGGAGCTATGGCTACACCTTC
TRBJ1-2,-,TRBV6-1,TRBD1,CASSPPTGTGGYTF,TGTGCCAGCAGTCCACCGACAGGGACCGGTGGCTACACCTTC
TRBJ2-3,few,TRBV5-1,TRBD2,CASSLTLATDTQYF,TGCGCCAGCAGCTTGACACTAGCGACAGATACGCAGTATTTT
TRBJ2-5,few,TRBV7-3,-,CASSPLGGETQYF,TGTGCCAGCAGCCCACTAGGAGGGGAGACCCAGTACTTC